The 2 T cell receptor beta chains presented below share a single source sample, sequenced in a study of human T cells and chemical hapten exposure. Regarding time point: pre-sensitization, week 0. Specified treatment: therapeutic diphenylcyclopropenone sensitization with weekly scalp DPC. In TCRdb, the RACE reads were re-called with MiXCR into one record per CDR3 protein. The data hold 100,000 to 150,000 distinct CDR3 sequences, with roughly 12% observed a single time. The sequencing used whole blood, collected in connection with sensitization to the hapten diphenylcyclopropenone (DPC). All receptors derive from a woman between 18 and 29 years old with alopecia areata. Some clones in this sample may be carry-over from other donors' samples.

The genes are TRBV7-9 and TRBJ1-4; D gene unclear. This CDR3 has 15 amino acids. The V gene's germline CDR1 is SEHNR and CDR2 FQNEAQ (reference sequence). Trimming pared 4 bases from V and 1 base from J, leaving 10 bases between. CDR3 nucleotide sequence: TGTGCCAGCAGCTCCTCCCGGGGAACTAATGAAAAACTGTTTTTT. Translation gives CASSSSRGTNEKLFF.

This clonotype was counted ten times or more. The chain couples TRBV7-9 to TRBJ1-5; 7 nucleotides match TRBD1. The CDR3 spans 15 residues. V dropped 1 base and J dropped 1; count of bases not matched to a gene: 1. In germline, CDR1 is SEHNR, CDR2 FQNEAQ (reference sequence). CDR3 sequence: CASSLEGASNQPQHF. CDR3 coding DNA: TGTGCCAGCAGCTTAGAGGGGGCAAGCAATCAGCCCCAGCATTTT.